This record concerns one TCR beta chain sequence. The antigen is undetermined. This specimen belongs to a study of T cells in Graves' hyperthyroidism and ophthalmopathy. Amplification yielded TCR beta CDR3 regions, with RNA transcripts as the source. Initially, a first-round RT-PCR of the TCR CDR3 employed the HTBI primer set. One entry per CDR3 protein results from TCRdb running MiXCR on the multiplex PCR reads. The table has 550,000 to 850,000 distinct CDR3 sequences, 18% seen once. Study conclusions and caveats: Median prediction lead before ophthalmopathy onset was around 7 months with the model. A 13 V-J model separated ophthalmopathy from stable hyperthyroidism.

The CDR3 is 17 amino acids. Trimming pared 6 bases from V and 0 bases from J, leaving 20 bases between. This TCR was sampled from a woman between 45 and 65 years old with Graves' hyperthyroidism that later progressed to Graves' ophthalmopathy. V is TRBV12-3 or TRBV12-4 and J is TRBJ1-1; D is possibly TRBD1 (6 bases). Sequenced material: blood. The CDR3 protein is CASRTDSSSPMNTEAFF. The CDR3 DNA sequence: TGTGCCAGCAGAACGGACAGCTCGTCCCCTATGAACACTGAAGCTTTCTTT.